The sequence of this T cell receptor beta chain was determined in a study of cytomegalovirus exposure and HLA in healthy donors. Points on this clone: Its cognate antigen is unknown.

Both 60 Vbeta primers and 13 Jbeta primers went into the PCR. TCRdb's table, derived via immunoSEQ multiplex PCR, lists solely in-frame clones and lacks some. The sample consists of about 120,000 clones, around 74% of them appearing once. Findings of the study overall: Differences between HLA loci emerged in a later analysis of TCR association rates, with DRB1 most and HLA-C fewest.

This clonotype originated in a man aged 55 to 69 in good health and CMV-seropositive. Material: PBMCs.

The CDR3 bases are TGTGCCAGCAGTCCCCGTCGAGAGGCTCACTATGGCTACACCTTC. Protein: CASSPRREAHYGYTF. The V and J genes are TRBV2 and TRBJ1-2; D ambiguous. The CDR3 consists of 15 residues. With 5 bases removed from V and 3 bases from J, the gap between germline ends came to 16 bases. Per the germline V gene, CDR1 is SNHLY and CDR2 is FYNNEI.